Presented here are 12 T cell receptor beta chains from one specimen sequenced in a study of T cells in Graves' hyperthyroidism and ophthalmopathy. The source material, RNA transcripts, was used to amplify TCR beta CDR3 regions. The HTBI set primed first-round TCR CDR3 RT-PCR. TCRdb reanalysed the multiplex PCR reads using MiXCR and keeps one entry per CDR3 protein. Among some 720,000 distinct CDR3 sequences listed, less than 20% were seen once. The sequenced sample was blood. Every receptor here comes from a man between 18 and 35 years old with Graves' hyperthyroidism.

Ten or more counts support this clonotype. This sequence joins TRBV11-3 and TRBJ2-1, with TRBD2 matching over 8 bases. The J segment lost 8 bases and the V segment lost 3 bases, leaving 6 bases of the junction unmatched. Germline V gene data show CDR1 as SGHNT and CDR2 as YENEEA. The CDR3 runs to 14 residues. The CDR3 nucleotides read TGTGCCAGCAGCTTGTCGGGAGGGAGCTATGAGCAGTTCTTC. Translation gives CASSLSGGSYEQFF.

This clonotype was counted only a few times. The CDR3 sequence: CASTNNEQYF. CDR3 in DNA: TGTGCCAGCACCAACAACGAGCAGTACTTC. This sequence joins TRBV27 and TRBJ2-7; D uncertain. The CDR3 loop spans 10 amino acids. The V and J ends lost 7 bases and 5 bases respectively, with 6 bases between them. Per the germline V gene, CDR1 is MNHEY and CDR2 is SMNVEV (reference sequence).

A note on this clonotype: This may arise from a read error, as a much more abundant clone is one base away. The V and J genes are TRBV13 and TRBJ1-1; TRBD1 matches at 8 bases. V trimming: 5 bases; J trimming: 5 bases; junction bases outside the gene matches: 4. Looked up from germline, CDR1 is PRHDT and CDR2 is FYEKMQ (reference sequence). The CDR3 runs 13 residues. The CDR3 DNA sequence: TGTGCCAGCAGCCCCAGGGACAGGACTGAAGCTTTCTTT. Its translation is CASSPRDRTEAFF.

This chain links TRBV7-2 with TRBJ2-1, with a possible D match to TRBD2 (6 bases). The CDR3 covers 19 residues. Germline V lookup: CDR1 SGHTA, CDR2 FQGNSA. The germline V and J ends were trimmed by 2 bases and 6 bases, with 26 bases remaining between them. Written as DNA, the CDR3 is TGTGCCAGCAGCTTATCACCATATCCTAGCGCACTCAGACTCAATGAGCAGTTCTTC. Its translation is CASSLSPYPSALRLNEQFF.

This clonotype has a handful of counts. The chain combines TRBV11-3 with TRBJ2-7; 8 nucleotides align to TRBD2. The length of the CDR3 is 15 residues. The trim removed 6 bases at V and 5 bases at J, leaving 12 bases unmatched. Germline V gene data show CDR1 as SGHNT and CDR2 as YENEEA. The CDR3 DNA is TGTGCCAGCAGTTCAGAGGGGACTAGGAGGAACGAGCAGTACTTC. As protein: CASSSEGTRRNEQYF.

There are many counts of this clonotype. The rearrangement joins TRBV29-1 to TRBJ2-3; D call uncertain. V was shortened by 6 bases and J by 2 bases, with 9 bases between the two germline ends. Germline V lookup: CDR1 SQVTM, CDR2 ANQGSEA. The CDR3 contains 12 residues. Here the CDR3 reads CSVLDATDTQYF. The CDR3 bases are TGCAGCGTCCTGGACGCCACAGATACGCAGTATTTT.

This clonotype was detected many times. This sequence joins TRBV7-8 and TRBJ2-5, with D hard to call. CDR1 is SGHVS and CDR2 is FQNEAQ in the germline V gene. Trimming took 3 bases from V and 10 from J, leaving 15 bases between them. The CDR3 is 13 amino acids. The CDR3 bases are TGTGCCAGCAGCTTTCTGTCAGGCACGCTCCAGTACTTC. It specifies CASSFLSGTLQYF.

This clonotype was seen many times. V is TRBV20-1 and J is TRBJ2-7, with TRBD2 as a possible D gene (6 bases). The CDR3 has 16 residues. The V end lost 3 bases, the J end lost 1 base, and 19 bases lay between the germline ends. The germline V gene encodes CDR1 DFQATT and CDR2 SNEGSKA (reference sequence). The CDR3 bases are TGCAGTGCTAGCCGATTAGCGGACCCGGATTCCTACGAGCAGTACTTC. This codes for CSASRLADPDSYEQYF.

This clonotype was found a few times. This chain connects TRBV4-1 to TRBJ2-1; maybe TRBD2 (5 bases). V dropped 1 base and J dropped 8 bases, with 18 bases sitting between them. The germline gives CDR1 MGHRA, CDR2 YSYEKL. The CDR3 has 16 residues. This CDR3 is CASSQGAGGPGHEQFF. For the CDR3, the DNA is TGCGCCAGCAGCCAAGGGGCTGGCGGGCCGGGCCATGAGCAGTTCTTC.

The V gene is TRBV9, the J gene TRBJ2-2; D may be TRBD1 or TRBD2 (5 bases each). Germline CDR1 SGDLS, CDR2 YYNGEE. This CDR3 is 15 amino acids long. Trimming shortened V by 0 bases and J by 1 base, and 7 bases separated the two germline ends. The CDR3 spells CASSVGGENTGELFF. The CDR3 DNA reads TGTGCCAGCAGCGTAGGAGGGGAGAACACCGGGGAGCTGTTTTTT.

This clonotype was observed a handful of times. CDR3 sequence reads: CASSQGRGLASNEQFF. Here the CDR3 DNA reads TGTGCCAGCAGCCAAGGGAGAGGACTAGCGTCCAATGAGCAGTTCTTC. This chain links TRBV4-2 with TRBJ2-1, with TRBD2 matching 9 bases. J lost 6 bases, V lost 1 base, and 7 bases had no gene match. CDR1 is LGHNA, CDR2 YNFKEQ, per germline. This CDR3 has 16 residues.

The chain uses TRBV2 and TRBJ1-3, with 10 bases fitting TRBD1. The germline gives CDR1 SNHLY, CDR2 FYNNEI. The CDR3 contains 19 residues. Trimming took 1 base from V and 3 from J; bases not matched to a gene: 12. CDR3 coding DNA: TGTGCCAGCAGTGAAGGTCGTTGGACAGGGGGTCTCAGTGGAAACACCATATATTTT. Translation: CASSEGRWTGGLSGNTIYF.